This T cell receptor beta chain appears in the sequencing data of a study of prognosis after radiotherapy for stage I lung cancer (dated by TCRdb to 2020 to 2022). The study in broad terms: Between early 2018 and early 2019, nineteen stage I NSCLC patients were enrolled in Nanjing, China. The cohort comprised roughly 12 men and about six women with a median age of around 73 years, ranging from 53 to 84 years. Peripheral blood TCR beta repertoires were profiled in stage I NSCLC patients before and after stereotactic body radiotherapy, and the repertoires were related to distant failure. After SBRT, distant metastases developed in about 20% of the 19 patients at a median of about seven months, while the remaining 15 patients had no significant progression. Every patient was regarded as medically inoperable, because of comorbidities in approximately 12 cases and refusal of surgery in roughly 7 cases. SBRT was not combined with any concurrent therapy in any patient. On tumor histology, some 11 patients had adenocarcinoma and six or seven had squamous cell carcinoma. SBRT was delivered in 3 to 5 fractions with a biologically effective dose of at least 100 Gy, and image-guided IMRT or VMAT was used for delivery. There were roughly 15 patients with newly diagnosed primary stage I lung tumors and about 5 patients with oligometastatic NSCLC after surgical resection of the primary tumor. The study took one blood sample before SBRT and one after SBRT from each of roughly 20 patients and sequenced all 40 or so samples.

Paper-wide results and their limitations: Tumor specificity of expanded TCR clones was not determined. Limitations of the study included a small cohort and short follow-up, and the study findings need independent validation. None of the reported P values were adjusted for multiple comparisons. Unique TCR clone counts fell after SBRT (median about 9,600 before versus roughly 6,900 after; Wilcoxon paired P=0.011). TRBV and TRBJ usage frequencies reportedly differed by metastasis status, in two V genes at baseline and in roughly ten V and two J genes after SBRT. Post-SBRT Shannon entropy and its change from baseline were lower in patients who developed distant metastases; baseline Shannon entropy was not associated with metastases.

This clonotype was seen many times. There is no known antigen for this receptor. No much larger clone is present one base from it, and per-base qualities are unavailable. Its CDR3 holds 13 amino acids, cysteine through phenylalanine. Of all the DNA, just the CDR3 is kept, 39 bases in frame from base 1. V gives up 0 bases and J gives up 8 bases, and the segment between their germline ends measures 11 bases. CDR1 and CDR2, looked up from the germline V gene, are SGHTS and YDEGEE. Two rounds of multiplex PCR were used to amplify the TCR beta CDR3 region from genomic DNA. In the first round of PCR, primers specific to each TRBV and TRBJ gene were used, and the primer sequences are filed in Chinese patent CN105087789A. The second PCR round used universal primers. The Roche High Pure PCR Template Preparation Kit was used to extract genomic DNA from frozen PBMCs. The libraries underwent paired-end sequencing with 151 bp reads on an Illumina HiSeq 3000. Turning to the authors' computational methods: CutAdapt was used to discard raw reads that did not contain the multiplex PCR primer sequences. Using PEAR, the high-quality paired reads were merged into contigs. By alignment to reference sequences, MiXCR assigned TRB V, D and J gene segments to each contig. To remove sequencing errors, CDR3 sequences were clustered according to base quality and sequence similarity. Shannon entropy, normalized by the natural log of the productive TCR sequence number, served as the measure of diversity. Clonality was defined as one minus Shannon entropy divided by the natural log of the number of unique clonotypes. The Youden index of ROC curves was used to select progression-free survival cut-offs for repertoire metrics, and analyses were performed in R 3.5.3. The public reads were run again by TCRdb, first through fastp at Q25 and then through MiXCR, and only productive beta chains were kept. Identical CDR3 proteins give one entry, which carries the most common genes and DNA. The authors' filters were not applied to this entry. This sample gives about 30,000 distinct CDR3 sequences in total; around 30% of them show up just once. The ten largest clones capture about 12% of the sample.

All patients had node-negative disease on CT and PET/CT, and none had a history of other malignancies or had previously received chemotherapy or radiotherapy. At each of two time points, around 6 milliliters of peripheral venous blood were collected into EDTA tubes. PBMCs were isolated by Ficoll-Paque Plus density-gradient centrifugation. Right after collection, samples were placed at -80 degrees C and kept there until analysis. The V and J segments used are TRBV5-8 and TRBJ1-1; too little of a D gene remains to name it. The source material was PBMCs, sampled before or after stereotactic body radiation therapy (not recorded which). The sequence came from a donor aged 50 or older with non-small cell lung cancer. CDR3 loop: CASSLERQLEAFF. The sequenced DNA: TGTGCCAGCAGCTTGGAACGCCAGCTCGAAGCTTTCTTT.